This entry is about one T cell receptor (beta chain). Its specificity is not known. These data originate in a study of CD8 T cells in Susac syndrome. The CD8+ and CD4+ T cells were isolated magnetically using a negative isolation approach, whereas the TEMRA cells were enriched by FACS. A quantity of 0.5 to 1 ug RNA underwent reverse transcription using random hexamers. Amplification of TCR beta CDR3 across 54 Vbeta and 13 Jbeta was performed with immunoSEQ multiplex PCR. TCRdb redid the calling of the immunoSEQ multiplex PCR reads with MiXCR, one entry per CDR3 protein. The sample yields around 200,000 distinct CDR3 sequences, over 90% seen once. V lost 4 bases to trimming and J lost 3 bases, with 15 bases between them. From germline, CDR1 is DFQATT and CDR2 SNEGSKA (reference sequence). CDR3 length: 14 amino acids. The study's findings and limits: The study recognized that its TCR sequencing and HLA analysis covered a relatively small number of individuals.

Material for sequencing was CD4+ T cells from PBMCs. V usage is TRBV20-1 and J usage is TRBJ1-2; unclear D gene. This sequence originates from a human donor with multiple sclerosis. The CDR3 DNA follows: TGCAGTGCTACGTCAACGGGTAGTGACTATGGCTACACCTTC. As protein: CSATSTGSDYGYTF.